This T cell receptor beta chain stems from a study of tumor-infiltrating lymphocytes in oesophageal squamous cell carcinoma. CDR3 length equals 14 residues. Per germline, CDR1 SGHRS and CDR2 YFSETQ. Trimming stripped 4 bases from V and 2 bases from J, with 12 bases between. A single record per CDR3 protein comes from TCRdb applying MiXCR to the PCR reads. Of under 20,000 distinct CDR3 sequences listed, around 38% are singletons. This clonotype came up many times. The specimen sequenced was blood. This rearrangement joins TRBV5-1 to TRBJ2-5; tentative D call: TRBD2 (6 bases). The TCR sequence derives from a male donor with esophageal squamous cell carcinoma. Here the CDR3 reads CASSLGGSQETQYF. CDR3 nucleotides: TGCGCCAGCAGCCTGGGGGGTAGTCAAGAGACCCAGTACTTC.